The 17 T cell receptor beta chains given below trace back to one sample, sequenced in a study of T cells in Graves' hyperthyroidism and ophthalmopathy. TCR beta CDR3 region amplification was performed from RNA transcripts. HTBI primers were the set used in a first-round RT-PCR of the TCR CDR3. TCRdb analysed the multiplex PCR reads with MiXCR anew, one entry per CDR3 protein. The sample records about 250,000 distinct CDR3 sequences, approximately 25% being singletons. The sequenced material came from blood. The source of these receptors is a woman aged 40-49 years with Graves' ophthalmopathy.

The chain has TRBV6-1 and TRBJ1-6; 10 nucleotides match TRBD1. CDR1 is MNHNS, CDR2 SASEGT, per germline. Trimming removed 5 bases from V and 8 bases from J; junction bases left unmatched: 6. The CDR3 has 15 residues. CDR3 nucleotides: TGTGCCAGCAGTCAGGTCGGACAGGGGGATTCACCCCTCCACTTT. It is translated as CASSQVGQGDSPLHF.

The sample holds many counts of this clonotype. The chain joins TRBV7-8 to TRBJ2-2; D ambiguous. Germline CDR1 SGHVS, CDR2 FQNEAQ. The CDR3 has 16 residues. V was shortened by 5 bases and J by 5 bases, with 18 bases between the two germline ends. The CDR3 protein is CASSPKTRRRTGELFF. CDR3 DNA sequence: TGTGCCAGCAGCCCAAAGACCCGCCGACGAACCGGGGAGCTGTTTTTT.

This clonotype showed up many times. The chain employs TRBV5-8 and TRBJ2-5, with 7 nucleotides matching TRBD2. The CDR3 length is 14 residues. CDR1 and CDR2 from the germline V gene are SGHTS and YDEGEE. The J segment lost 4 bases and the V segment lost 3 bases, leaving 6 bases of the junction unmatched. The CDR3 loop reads CASSSGLVPETQYF. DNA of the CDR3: TGTGCCAGCAGCTCCGGACTAGTCCCAGAGACCCAGTACTTC. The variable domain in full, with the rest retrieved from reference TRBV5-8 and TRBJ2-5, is EAGVTQSPTHLIKTRGQQATLRCSPISGHTSVYWYQQALGLGLQFLLWYDEGEERNRGNFPPRFSGRQFPNYSSELNVNALELEDSALYLCASSSGLVPETQYFGPGTRLLVL.

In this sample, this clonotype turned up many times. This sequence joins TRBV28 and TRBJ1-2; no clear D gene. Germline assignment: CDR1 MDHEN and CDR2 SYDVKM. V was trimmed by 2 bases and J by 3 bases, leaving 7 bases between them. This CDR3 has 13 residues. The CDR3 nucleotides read TGTGCCAGCAGTTTAAGTACAGACTATGGCTACACCTTC. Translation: CASSLSTDYGYTF.

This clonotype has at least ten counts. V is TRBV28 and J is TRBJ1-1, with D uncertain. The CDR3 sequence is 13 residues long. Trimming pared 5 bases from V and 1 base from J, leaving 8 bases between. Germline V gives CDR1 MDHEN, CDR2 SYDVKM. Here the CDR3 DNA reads TGTGCCAGCAGTCCAGACCCGAACACTGAAGCTTTCTTT. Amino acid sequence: CASSPDPNTEAFF.

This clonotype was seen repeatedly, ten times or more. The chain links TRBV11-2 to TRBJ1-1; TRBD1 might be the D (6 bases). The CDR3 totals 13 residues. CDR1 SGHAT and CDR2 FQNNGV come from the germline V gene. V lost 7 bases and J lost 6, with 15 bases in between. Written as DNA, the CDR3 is TGTGCCAGCACCGCCTACAGGGATGCTGAAGCTTTCTTT. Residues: CASTAYRDAEAFF.

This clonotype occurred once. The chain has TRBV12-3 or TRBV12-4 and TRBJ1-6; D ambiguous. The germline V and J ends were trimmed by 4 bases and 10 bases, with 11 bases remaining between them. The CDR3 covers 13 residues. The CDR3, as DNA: TGTGCCAGCAGTTCCAGCCCACTGTCACCCCTCCACTTT. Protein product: CASSSSPLSPLHF.

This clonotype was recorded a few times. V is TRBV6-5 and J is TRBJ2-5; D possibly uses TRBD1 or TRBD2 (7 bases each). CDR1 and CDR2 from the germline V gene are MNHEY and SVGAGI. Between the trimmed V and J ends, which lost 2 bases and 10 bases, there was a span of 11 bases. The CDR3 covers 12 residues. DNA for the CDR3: TGTGCCAGCAGTTACGCAGGGGGGGACCAGTACTTC. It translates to CASSYAGGDQYF.

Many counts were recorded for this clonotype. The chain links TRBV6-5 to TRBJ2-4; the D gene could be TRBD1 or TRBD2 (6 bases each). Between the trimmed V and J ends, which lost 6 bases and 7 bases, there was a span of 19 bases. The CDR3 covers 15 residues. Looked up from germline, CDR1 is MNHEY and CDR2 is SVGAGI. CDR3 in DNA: TGTGCCAGCAGAGCATCCCACGGGGGCGCGAACATTCAGTACTTC. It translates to CASRASHGGANIQYF.

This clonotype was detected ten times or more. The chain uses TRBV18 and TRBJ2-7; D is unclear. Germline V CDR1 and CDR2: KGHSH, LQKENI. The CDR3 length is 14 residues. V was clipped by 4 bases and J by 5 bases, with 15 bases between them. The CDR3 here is CASSLLKGNDEQYF. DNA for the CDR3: TGTGCCAGCTCACTTTTGAAAGGGAATGACGAGCAGTACTTC. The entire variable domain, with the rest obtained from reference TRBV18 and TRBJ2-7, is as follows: NAGVMQNPRHLVRRRGQEARLRCSPMKGHSHVYWYRQLPEEGLKFMVYLQKENIIDESGMPKERFSAEFPKEGPSILRIQQVVRGDSAAYFCASSLLKGNDEQYFGPGTRLTVT.

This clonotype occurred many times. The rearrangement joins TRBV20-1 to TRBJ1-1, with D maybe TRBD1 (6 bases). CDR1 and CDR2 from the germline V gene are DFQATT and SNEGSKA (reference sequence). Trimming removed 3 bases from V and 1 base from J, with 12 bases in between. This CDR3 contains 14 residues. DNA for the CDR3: TGCAGTGCTAGGGACAGCCCCAAGAACACTGAAGCTTTCTTT. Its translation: CSARDSPKNTEAFF.

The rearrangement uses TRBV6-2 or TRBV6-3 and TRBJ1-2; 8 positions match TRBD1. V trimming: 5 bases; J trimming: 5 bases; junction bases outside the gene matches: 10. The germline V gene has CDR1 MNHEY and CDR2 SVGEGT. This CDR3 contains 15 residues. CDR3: CASSRRQGYPYGYTF. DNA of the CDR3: TGTGCCAGCAGTCGCAGACAGGGGTATCCGTATGGCTACACCTTC.

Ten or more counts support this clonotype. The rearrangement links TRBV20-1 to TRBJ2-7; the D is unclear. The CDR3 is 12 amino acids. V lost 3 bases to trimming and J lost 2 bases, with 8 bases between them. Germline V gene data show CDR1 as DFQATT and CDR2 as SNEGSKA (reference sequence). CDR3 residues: CSASGLAYEQYF. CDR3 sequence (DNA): TGCAGTGCTAGCGGGTTAGCCTACGAGCAGTACTTC.

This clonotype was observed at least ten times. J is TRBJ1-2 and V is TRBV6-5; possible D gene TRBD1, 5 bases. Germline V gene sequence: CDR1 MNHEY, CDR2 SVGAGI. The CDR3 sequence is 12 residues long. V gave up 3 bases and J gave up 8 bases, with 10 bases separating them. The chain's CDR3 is CASSYMGEGYTF. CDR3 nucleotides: TGTGCCAGCAGTTATATGGGGGAAGGCTACACCTTC.

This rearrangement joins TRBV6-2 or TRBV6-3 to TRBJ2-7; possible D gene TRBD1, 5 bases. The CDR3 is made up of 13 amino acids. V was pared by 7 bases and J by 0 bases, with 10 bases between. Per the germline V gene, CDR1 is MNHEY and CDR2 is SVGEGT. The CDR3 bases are TGTGCCAGCAAACAGGCCTTCTCCTACGAGCAGTACTTC. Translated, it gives CASKQAFSYEQYF.

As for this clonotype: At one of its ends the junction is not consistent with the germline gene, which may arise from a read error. CDR3 nucleotides: TGTGCCAGCACCCGGGACTTCCCGAACACCGGGAAGCTGTTTTTT. It encodes CASTRDFPNTGKLFF. The chain recombines TRBV7-2 with TRBJ2-2; possibly TRBD2 for D (6 bases). The CDR3 contains 15 residues. The germline CDR1 and CDR2 sequences are SGHTA and FQGNSA.

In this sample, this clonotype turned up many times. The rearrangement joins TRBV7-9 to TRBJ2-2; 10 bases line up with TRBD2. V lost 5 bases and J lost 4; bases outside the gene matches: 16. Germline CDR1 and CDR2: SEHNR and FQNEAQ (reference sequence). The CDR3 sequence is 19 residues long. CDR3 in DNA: TGTGCCAGCAGCCCCGAGGGGGAGGGACTAGCGTCGATCACCGGGGAGCTGTTTTTT. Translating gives CASSPEGEGLASITGELFF.